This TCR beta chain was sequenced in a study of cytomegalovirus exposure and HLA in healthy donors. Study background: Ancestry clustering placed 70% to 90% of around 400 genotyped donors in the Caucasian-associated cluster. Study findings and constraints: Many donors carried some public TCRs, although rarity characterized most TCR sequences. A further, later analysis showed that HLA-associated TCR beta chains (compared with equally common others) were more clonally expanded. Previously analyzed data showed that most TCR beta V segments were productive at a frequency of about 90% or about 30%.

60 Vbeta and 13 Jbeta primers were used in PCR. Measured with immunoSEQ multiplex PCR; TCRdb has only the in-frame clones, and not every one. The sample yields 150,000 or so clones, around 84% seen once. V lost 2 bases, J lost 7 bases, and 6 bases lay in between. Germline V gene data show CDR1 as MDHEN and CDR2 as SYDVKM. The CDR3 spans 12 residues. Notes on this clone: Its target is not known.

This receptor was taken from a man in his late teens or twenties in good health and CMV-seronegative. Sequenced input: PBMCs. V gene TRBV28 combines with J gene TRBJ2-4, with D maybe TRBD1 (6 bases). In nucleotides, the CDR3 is TGTGCCAGCAGTTTAGGGGGCAACATTCAGTACTTC. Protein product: CASSLGGNIQYF.